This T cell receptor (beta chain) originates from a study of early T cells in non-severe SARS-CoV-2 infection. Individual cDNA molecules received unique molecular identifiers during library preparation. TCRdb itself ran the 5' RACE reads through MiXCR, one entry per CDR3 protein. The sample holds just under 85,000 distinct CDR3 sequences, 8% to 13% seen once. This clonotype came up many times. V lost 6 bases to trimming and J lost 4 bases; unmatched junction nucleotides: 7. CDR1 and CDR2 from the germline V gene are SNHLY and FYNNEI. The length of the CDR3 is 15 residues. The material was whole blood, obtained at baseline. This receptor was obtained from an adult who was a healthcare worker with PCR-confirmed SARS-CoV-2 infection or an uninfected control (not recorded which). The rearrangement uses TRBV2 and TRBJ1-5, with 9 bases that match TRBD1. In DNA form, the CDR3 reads TGTGCCAGCAGCGTGGGACAGGGACCAAATCAGCCCCAGCATTTT. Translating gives CASSVGQGPNQPQHF.